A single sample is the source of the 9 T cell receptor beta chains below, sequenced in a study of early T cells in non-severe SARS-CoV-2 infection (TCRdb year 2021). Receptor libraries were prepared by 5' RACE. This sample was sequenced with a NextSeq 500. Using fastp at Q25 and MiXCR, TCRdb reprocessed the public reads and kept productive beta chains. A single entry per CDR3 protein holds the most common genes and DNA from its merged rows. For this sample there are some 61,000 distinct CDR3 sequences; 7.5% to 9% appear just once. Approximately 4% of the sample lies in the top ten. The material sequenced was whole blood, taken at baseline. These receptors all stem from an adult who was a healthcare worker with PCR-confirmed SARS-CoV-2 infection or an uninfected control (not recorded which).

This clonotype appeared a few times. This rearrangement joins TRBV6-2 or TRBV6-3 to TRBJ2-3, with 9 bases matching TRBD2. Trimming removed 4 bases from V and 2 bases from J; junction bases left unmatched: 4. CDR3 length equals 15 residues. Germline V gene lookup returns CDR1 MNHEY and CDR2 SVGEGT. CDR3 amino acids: CASSLVGLATDTQYF. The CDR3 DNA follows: TGTGCCAGCAGTTTGGTGGGACTAGCCACAGATACGCAGTATTTT.

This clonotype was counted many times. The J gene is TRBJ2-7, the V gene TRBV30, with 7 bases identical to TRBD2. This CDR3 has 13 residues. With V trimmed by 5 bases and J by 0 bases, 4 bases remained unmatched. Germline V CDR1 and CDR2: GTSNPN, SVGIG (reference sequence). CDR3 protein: CAWSSGISYEQYF. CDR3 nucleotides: TGTGCCTGGTCGAGCGGGATCTCCTACGAGCAGTACTTC.

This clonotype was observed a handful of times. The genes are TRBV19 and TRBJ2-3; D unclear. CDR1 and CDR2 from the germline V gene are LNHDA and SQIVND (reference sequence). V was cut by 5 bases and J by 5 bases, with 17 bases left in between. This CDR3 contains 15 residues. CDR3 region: CASSPPGASGDTQYF. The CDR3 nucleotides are TGTGCCAGTAGTCCCCCGGGTGCCTCAGGAGATACGCAGTATTTT.

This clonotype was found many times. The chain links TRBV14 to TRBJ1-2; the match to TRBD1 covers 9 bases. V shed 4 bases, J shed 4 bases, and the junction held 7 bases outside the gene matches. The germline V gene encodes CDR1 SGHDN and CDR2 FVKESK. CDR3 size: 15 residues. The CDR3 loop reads CASSPQGQGGYGYTF. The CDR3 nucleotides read TGTGCCAGCAGCCCACAGGGACAGGGCGGCTATGGCTACACCTTC.

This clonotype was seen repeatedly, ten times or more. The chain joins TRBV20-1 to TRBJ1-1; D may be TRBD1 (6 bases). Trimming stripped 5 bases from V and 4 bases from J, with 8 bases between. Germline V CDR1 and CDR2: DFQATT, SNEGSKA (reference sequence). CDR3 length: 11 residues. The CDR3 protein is CSARQVTEAFF. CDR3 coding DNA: TGCAGTGCTCGACAGGTCACTGAAGCTTTCTTT.

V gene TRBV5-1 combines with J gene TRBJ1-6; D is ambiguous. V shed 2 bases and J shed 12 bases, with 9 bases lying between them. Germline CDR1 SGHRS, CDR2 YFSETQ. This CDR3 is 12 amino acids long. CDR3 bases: TGCGCCAGCAGCTTCGAAGGAGAACCCCTCCACTTT. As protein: CASSFEGEPLHF.

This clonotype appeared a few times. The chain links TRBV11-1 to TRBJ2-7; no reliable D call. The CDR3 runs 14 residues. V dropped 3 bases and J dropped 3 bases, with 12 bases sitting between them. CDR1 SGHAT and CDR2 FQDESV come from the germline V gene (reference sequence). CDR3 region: CASSFSRTDYEQYF. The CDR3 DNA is TGTGCCAGCAGCTTTTCGAGGACGGACTACGAGCAGTACTTC.

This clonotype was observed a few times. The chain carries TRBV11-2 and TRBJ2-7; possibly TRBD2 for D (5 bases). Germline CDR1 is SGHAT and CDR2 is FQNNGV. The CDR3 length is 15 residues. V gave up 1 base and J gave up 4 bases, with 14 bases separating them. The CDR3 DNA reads TGTGCCAGCAGCTTAGTGGCGGGCGCTGGGTACGAGCAGTACTTC. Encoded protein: CASSLVAGAGYEQYF.

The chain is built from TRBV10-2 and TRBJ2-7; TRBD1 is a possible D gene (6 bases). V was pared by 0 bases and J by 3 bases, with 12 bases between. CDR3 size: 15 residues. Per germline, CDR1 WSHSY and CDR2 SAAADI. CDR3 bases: TGCGCCAGCAGTGAGTCGGCAGGGGCCGTCTACGAGCAGTACTTC. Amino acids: CASSESAGAVYEQYF.